Listed below are T cell receptor beta chains from one sample, sequenced in a study of response to subunit inactivated influenza vaccine. TCRdb redid the calling of the RT-PCR reads with MiXCR, one entry per CDR3 protein. The sample shows about 620,000 distinct CDR3 sequences, about 11% of them seen only once. These sequences were also reported in another study, on T cells expressing NK-cell markers.

The source was PBMCs from blood, collected on the day of vaccination. Receptor source: a man over 45 who received an inactivated influenza vaccine. CDR3s include the opening cysteine and the closing phenylalanine or tryptophan. The D gene is left open where the match is weak. Clone size is given for some rows only: seen once, a few or many times, or a class if the clone is expanded.

d_call	clone_size	v_call	j_call	cdr3_aa	cdr3_nt
.	many	TRBV5-1	TRBJ2-7	CASSLLGKSYEQYF	TGCGCCAGCAGCTTGTTAGGTAAATCCTACGAGCAGTACTTC
.	.	TRBV4-2	TRBJ2-1	CASSQEWGSYNEQFF	TGTGCCAGCAGCCAAGAATGGGGCTCCTACAATGAGCAGTTCTTC
TRBD2	few	TRBV4-2	TRBJ2-3	CASSQDYGGRADTQYF	TGTGCCAGCAGCCAAGATTACGGGGGGAGGGCAGATACGCAGTATTTT
TRBD1	.	TRBV20-1	TRBJ2-3	CSAEGSETGSVDTQYF	TGCAGTGCCGAGGGGTCCGAGACAGGGAGTGTCGATACGCAGTATTTT
.	.	TRBV6-2/TRBV6-3	TRBJ2-1	CATSQREGGEQFF	TGTGCCACCAGCCAACGGGAAGGTGGGGAGCAGTTCTTC
TRBD2	.	TRBV28	TRBJ2-7	CASSPPGLVYEQYF	TGTGCCAGCAGTCCGCCGGGACTAGTTTACGAGCAGTACTTC
TRBD1	many	TRBV2	TRBJ2-3	CASRRGQGADTQYF	TGTGCCAGCAGGAGGGGGCAGGGAGCAGATACGCAGTATTTT
.	few	TRBV28	TRBJ1-2	CASSLKGTALYGYTF	TGTGCCAGCAGTTTGAAGGGGACGGCCCTCTATGGCTACACCTTC
.	few	TRBV12-3/TRBV12-4	TRBJ2-1	CASSLTRDWYEQFF	TGTGCCAGCAGTCTTACCCGGGACTGGTATGAGCAGTTCTTC
TRBD1	many	TRBV6-2/TRBV6-3	TRBJ2-7	CASSDPWTGCDF	TGTGCCAGCAGTGACCCATGGACAGGGTGTGACTTC
.	.	TRBV29-1	TRBJ1-1	CSVEVREMNTEAFF	TGCAGCGTTGAAGTAAGGGAGATGAACACTGAAGCTTTCTTT
.	few	TRBV4-2	TRBJ2-5	CASSQDGGPTQYF	TGTGCCAGCAGCCAAGATGGGGGCCCGACCCAGTACTTC
.	.	TRBV6-5	TRBJ1-4	CACSYSSGGEKLFF	TGTGCCTGCAGTTACTCGAGTGGCGGGGAAAAACTGTTTTTT
TRBD1	.	TRBV5-6	TRBJ2-3	CASSLYRGQTTDTQYF	TGTGCCAGCAGCTTGTATAGGGGGCAGACCACAGATACGCAGTATTTT
.	few	TRBV3-1	TRBJ2-1	CASSQPYGEQFF	TGTGCCAGCAGCCAACCCTACGGGGAGCAGTTCTTC
.	.	TRBV7-2	TRBJ2-1	CASSSGLAFTMRQFF	TGTGCCAGCAGCTCCGGACTGGCCTTCACAATGAGGCAGTTCTTC
TRBD2	many	TRBV12-3/TRBV12-4	TRBJ2-2	CASSTTSGFTGELFF	TGTGCCAGCAGCACGACTAGCGGATTTACCGGGGAGCTGTTTTTT
TRBD2	few	TRBV11-3	TRBJ2-1	CASSPDWAGDYNEQFF	TGTGCCAGCAGCCCCGACTGGGCGGGAGATTACAATGAGCAGTTCTTC
TRBD2	.	TRBV24-1	TRBJ2-3	CATSDYSGRASGTDTQYF	TGTGCCACCAGTGATTATAGCGGGAGGGCGAGCGGCACAGATACGCAGTATTTT
.	many	TRBV10-3	TRBJ2-1	CAISATELSYNEQFF	TGTGCCATCAGTGCTACAGAGCTCTCCTACAATGAGCAGTTCTTC
.	many	TRBV7-9	TRBJ2-1	CASSLISGYSYNEQFF	TGTGCCAGCAGCTTAATTTCCGGGTACTCCTACAATGAGCAGTTCTTC
.	few	TRBV28	TRBJ2-2	CASRETVYTGELFF	TGTGCCAGCAGGGAGACAGTATACACCGGGGAGCTGTTTTTT
TRBD1	.	TRBV20-1	TRBJ2-4	CSARDPRGPVKNIQYF	TGCAGTGCTAGAGATCCCAGGGGGCCCGTGAAAAACATTCAGTACTTC
.	.	TRBV5-5	TRBJ2-4	CASSLIGGLAKNIQYF	TGTGCCAGCAGCTTGATAGGAGGACTAGCCAAAAACATTCAGTACTTC
TRBD1	few	TRBV10-3	TRBJ2-5	CAISDPGQGKGETQYF	TGTGCCATCAGTGATCCCGGACAGGGAAAGGGAGAGACCCAGTACTTC
.	few	TRBV7-6	TRBJ2-3	CASSGTGLRDTQYF	TGTGCCAGCAGCGGCACAGGGTTGCGAGATACGCAGTATTTT
TRBD1	few	TRBV5-1	TRBJ2-1	CASSLSGQDNEQFF	TGCGCCAGCAGCTTGTCGGGACAGGACAATGAGCAGTTCTTC
.	.	TRBV29-1	TRBJ2-2	CSVDGFTGELFF	TGCAGCGTTGATGGGTTCACCGGGGAGCTGTTTTTT
.	few	TRBV7-2	TRBJ2-1	CASSLVRNPNEQFF	TGTGCCAGCAGCTTAGTACGTAACCCGAATGAGCAGTTCTTC
.	many	TRBV3-1	TRBJ1-2	CASSPTGQRMRYTF	TGTGCCAGCAGCCCAACAGGACAGAGAATGCGCTACACCTTC
.	many	TRBV28	TRBJ2-7	CASTDYRNISSYEQYF	TGTGCCAGCACGGATTACAGGAACATTTCTTCCTACGAGCAGTACTTC